The 9 T cell receptor beta chains given below trace back to one sample, sequenced in a study of T cell responses to AZD1222 COVID-19 vaccine (dated by TCRdb to about 2021). The protocol used for the library was the immunoSEQ multiplex PCR assay. TCRdb obtained this table from immuneACCESS and retained in-frame rearrangements with V and J assigned. These tables miss some clones; where compared with another copy, unresolved V genes account for less than half of the shortfall, and the remainder is unexplained. The sample includes roughly 160,000 clones, with around nine tenths observed a single time. The top ten clones comprise about 4.5% of the sample. Explained via the paper, the time point label denotes: about 28 days (+/-7) after the second vaccine dose. The sequencing used peripheral blood, collected 28 days after the second AZD1222 dose. The receptors originated from an adult who received the AZD1222 COVID-19 vaccine.

This chain connects TRBV4-2 to TRBJ1-5, with a possible D match to TRBD1 (5 bases). V was trimmed by 6 bases and J by 4 bases, leaving 13 bases between them. There are 14 residues in the CDR3. Germline CDR1 reads LGHNA; CDR2 reads YNFKEQ. CDR3 in DNA: TGTGCCAGCAGACGGGACGGCGAGAATCAGCCCCAGCATTTT. This sequence encodes CASRRDGENQPQHF.

V usage is TRBV11-1 and J usage is TRBJ2-2; tentative D call: TRBD2 (6 bases). Germline lookup yields CDR1 SGHAT and CDR2 FQDESV (reference sequence). The V gene lost 6 bases and the J gene lost 4 bases, with 18 bases spanning the gap. This CDR3 comprises 16 residues. DNA of the CDR3: TGTGCCAGCAGTTATGGGGCGGGGATCGGCACCGGGGAGCTGTTTTTT. Translated: CASSYGAGIGTGELFF.

The J gene is TRBJ1-2, the V gene TRBV18; 9 positions agree with TRBD1. CDR3 length equals 15 residues. Germline CDR1 KGHSH, CDR2 LQKENI. V dropped 3 bases and J dropped 2; count of bases not matched to a gene: 4. In DNA, the CDR3 is TGTGCCAGCTCACCCGACAGGGGGGTAAACTATGGCTACACCTTC. Translating gives CASSPDRGVNYGYTF.

The chain combines TRBV5-1 with TRBJ2-1; 7 bases match TRBD1. This CDR3 contains 16 residues. J lost 3 bases, V lost 4 bases, and 10 bases had no gene match. Germline values: CDR1 SGHRS, CDR2 YFSETQ. CDR3 in amino acids: CASSREGDRDYNEQFF. CDR3 DNA sequence: TGCGCCAGCAGCCGCGAAGGGGACAGAGACTACAATGAGCAGTTCTTC.

This clone was found once. The chain recombines TRBV18 with TRBJ2-1; D unclear. V was pared by 6 bases and J by 0 bases, with 12 bases between. The germline gives CDR1 KGHSH, CDR2 LQKENI. This CDR3 contains 15 residues. As DNA, the CDR3 is TGTGCCAGCTCTCCCCAACCGGGCTCCTACAATGAGCAGTTCTTC. Its protein is CASSPQPGSYNEQFF.

The rearrangement uses TRBV18 and TRBJ1-6; 9 positions match TRBD1. There are 15 residues in the CDR3. The germline V gene has CDR1 KGHSH and CDR2 LQKENI. Losses at the gene ends were 4 bases for V and 13 bases for J; bases not matched to a gene: 11. The CDR3 reads CASSLEGQGVSPLHF. DNA for the CDR3: TGTGCCAGCTCACTAGAGGGACAGGGAGTATCGCCCCTCCACTTT. Variable domain in full (rest from reference TRBV18 and TRBJ1-6): NAGVMQNPRHLVRRRGQEARLRCSPMKGHSHVYWYRQLPEEGLKFMVYLQKENIIDESGMPKERFSAEFPKEGPSILRIQQVVRGDSAAYFCASSLEGQGVSPLHFGNGTRLTVT.

V gene TRBV9 combines with J gene TRBJ2-2; perhaps TRBD2 as D (6 bases). V lost 4 bases and J lost 7, with 23 bases in between. The CDR3 length is 17 residues. Germline V gene lookup returns CDR1 SGDLS and CDR2 YYNGEE. The CDR3 DNA reads as TGTGCCAGCAGCCCGTATATAGACCCCCATAGCGGCGGGGAGCTGTTTTTT. Protein product: CASSPYIDPHSGGELFF.

This clone appeared a single time. This chain joins TRBV27 and TRBJ1-1, with a tentative D call TRBD1 (6 bases). The germline V gene has CDR1 MNHEY and CDR2 SMNVEV (reference sequence). The V end lost 5 bases, the J end lost 1 base, and 14 bases lay between the germline ends. This CDR3 has 15 residues. The CDR3 reads CASSPYRVGNTEAFF. The CDR3 coding sequence is TGTGCCAGCAGTCCCTACAGGGTGGGGAACACTGAAGCTTTCTTT.

CDR3 nucleotides: TGTGCCAGCGCCCTGGGGTCTGGGTTATATGGCTACACCTTC. Its translation is CASALGSGLYGYTF. This sequence joins TRBV11-2 and TRBJ1-2, with no clear D. CDR1 is SGHAT and CDR2 is FQNNGV in the germline V gene. The germline V and J ends were trimmed by 8 bases and 5 bases, with 18 bases remaining between them. CDR3 length: 14 residues.